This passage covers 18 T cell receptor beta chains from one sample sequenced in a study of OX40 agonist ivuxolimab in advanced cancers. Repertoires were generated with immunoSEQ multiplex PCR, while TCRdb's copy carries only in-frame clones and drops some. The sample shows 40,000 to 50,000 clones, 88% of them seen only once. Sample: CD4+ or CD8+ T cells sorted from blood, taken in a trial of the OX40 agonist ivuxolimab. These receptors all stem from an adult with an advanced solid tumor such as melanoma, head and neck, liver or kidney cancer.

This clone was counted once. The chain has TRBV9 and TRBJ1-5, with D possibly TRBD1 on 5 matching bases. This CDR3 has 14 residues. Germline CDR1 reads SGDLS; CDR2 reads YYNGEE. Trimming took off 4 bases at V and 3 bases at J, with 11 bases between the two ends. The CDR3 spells CASSRAGPNQPQHF. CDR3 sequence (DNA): TGTGCCAGCAGCCGCGCAGGGCCCAATCAGCCCCAGCATTTT.

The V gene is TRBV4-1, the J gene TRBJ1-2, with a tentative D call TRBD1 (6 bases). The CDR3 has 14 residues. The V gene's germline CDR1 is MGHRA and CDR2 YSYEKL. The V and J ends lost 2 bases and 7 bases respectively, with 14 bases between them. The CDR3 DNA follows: TGCGCCAGCAGCCAATTGGGACAAGGTTTTGGCTACACCTTC. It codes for CASSQLGQGFGYTF.

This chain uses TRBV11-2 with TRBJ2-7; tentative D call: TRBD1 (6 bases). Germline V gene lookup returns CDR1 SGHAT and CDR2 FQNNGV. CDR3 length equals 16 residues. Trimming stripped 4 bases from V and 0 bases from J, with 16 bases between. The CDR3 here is CASSSYRVPFSYEQYF. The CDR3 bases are TGTGCCAGCAGCTCCTACAGGGTCCCCTTCTCCTACGAGCAGTACTTC.

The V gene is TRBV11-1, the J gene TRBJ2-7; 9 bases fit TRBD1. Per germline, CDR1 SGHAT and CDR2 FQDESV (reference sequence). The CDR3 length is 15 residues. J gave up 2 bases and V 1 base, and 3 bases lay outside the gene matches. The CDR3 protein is CASSLGRTGAYEQYF. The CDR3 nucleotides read TGTGCCAGCAGCTTAGGTAGGACAGGGGCCTACGAGCAGTACTTC.

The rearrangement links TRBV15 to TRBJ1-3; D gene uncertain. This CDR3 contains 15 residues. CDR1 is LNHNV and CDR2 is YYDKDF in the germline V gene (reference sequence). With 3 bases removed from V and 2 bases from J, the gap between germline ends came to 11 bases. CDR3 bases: TGTGCCACCAGCAGGACTACACGGGCTGGAAACACCATATATTTT. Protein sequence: CATSRTTRAGNTIYF. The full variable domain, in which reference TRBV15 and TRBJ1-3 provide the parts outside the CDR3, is DAMVIQNPRYQVTQFGKPVTLSCSQTLNHNVMYWYQQKSSQAPKLLFHYYDKDFNNEADTPDNFQSRRPNTSFCFLDIRSPGLGDTAMYLCATSRTTRAGNTIYFGEGSWLTVV.

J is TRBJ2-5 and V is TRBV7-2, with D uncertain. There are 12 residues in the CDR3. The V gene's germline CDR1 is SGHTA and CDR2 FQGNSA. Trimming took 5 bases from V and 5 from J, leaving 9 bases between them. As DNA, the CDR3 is TGTGCCAGCAGCGAGAGTCGGGAGACCCAGTACTTC. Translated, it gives CASSESRETQYF.

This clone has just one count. CDR3 nucleotide sequence: TGTGCCAGCAGCCCGGGAGGGGGCGCTGAAGCTTTCTTT. Amino acid sequence: CASSPGGGAEAFF. This rearrangement joins TRBV16 to TRBJ1-1; 7 nucleotides line up with TRBD1. The V gene end was trimmed by 4 bases and the J gene end by 6 bases; junction bases not matched to a gene: 5. CDR1 and CDR2 from the germline V gene are KGHSY and FQNENV. This CDR3 spans 13 amino acids.

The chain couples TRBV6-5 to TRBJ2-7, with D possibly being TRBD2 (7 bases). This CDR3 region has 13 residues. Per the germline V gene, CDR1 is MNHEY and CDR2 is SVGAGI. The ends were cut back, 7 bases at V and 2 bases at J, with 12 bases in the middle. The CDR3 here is CASTEGGTYEQYF. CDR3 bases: TGTGCCAGCACGGAGGGGGGGACCTACGAGCAGTACTTC.

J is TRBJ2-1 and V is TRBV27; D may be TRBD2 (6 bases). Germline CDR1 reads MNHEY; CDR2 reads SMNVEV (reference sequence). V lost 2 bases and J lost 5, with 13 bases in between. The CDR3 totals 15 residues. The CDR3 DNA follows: TGTGCCAGCAGTTTAGGGGCGGCGGGAAACAATGAGCAGTTCTTC. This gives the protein CASSLGAAGNNEQFF.

CDR3 amino acids: CASSLVTASAETQYF. The CDR3, as DNA: TGTGCCAGCAGCTTGGTTACGGCTAGCGCAGAGACCCAGTACTTC. The chain uses TRBV7-6 and TRBJ2-5; a weak D match, TRBD2 (6 bases). V lost 3 bases, J lost 4 bases, and 15 bases lay in between. CDR1 and CDR2 from the germline V gene are SGHVS and FNYEAQ. CDR3 length equals 15 residues.

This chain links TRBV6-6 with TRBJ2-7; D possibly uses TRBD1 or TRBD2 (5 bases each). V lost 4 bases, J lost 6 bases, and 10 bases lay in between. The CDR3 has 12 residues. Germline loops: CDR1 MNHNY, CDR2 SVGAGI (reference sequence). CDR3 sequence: CASSLRDGEQYF. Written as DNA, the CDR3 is TGTGCCAGCAGTTTACGGGACGGCGAGCAGTACTTC.

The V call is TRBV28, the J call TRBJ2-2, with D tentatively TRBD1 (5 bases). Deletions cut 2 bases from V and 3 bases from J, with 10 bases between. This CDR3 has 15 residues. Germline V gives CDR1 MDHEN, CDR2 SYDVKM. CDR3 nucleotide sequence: TGTGCCAGCAGTTTACCAGGGTTGGACACCGGGGAGCTGTTTTTT. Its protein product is CASSLPGLDTGELFF.

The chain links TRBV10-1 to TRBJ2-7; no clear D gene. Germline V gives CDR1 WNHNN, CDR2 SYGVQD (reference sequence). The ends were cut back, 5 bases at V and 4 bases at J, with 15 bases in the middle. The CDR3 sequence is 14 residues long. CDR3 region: CASSSHNGMYEQYF. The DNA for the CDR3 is TGCGCCAGCAGTTCCCATAATGGGATGTACGAGCAGTACTTC.

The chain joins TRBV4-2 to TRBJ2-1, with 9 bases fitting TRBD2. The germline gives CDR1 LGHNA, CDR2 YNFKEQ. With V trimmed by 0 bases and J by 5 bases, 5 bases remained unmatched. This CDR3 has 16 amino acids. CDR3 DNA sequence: TGTGCCAGCAGCCAAGATATGGCGGGAGGGAACAATGAGCAGTTCTTC. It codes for CASSQDMAGGNNEQFF.

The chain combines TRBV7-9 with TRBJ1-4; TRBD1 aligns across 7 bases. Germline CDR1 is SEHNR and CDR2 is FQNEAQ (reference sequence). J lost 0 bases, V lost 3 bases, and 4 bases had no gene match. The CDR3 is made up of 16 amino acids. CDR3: CASSLGTATTNEKLFF. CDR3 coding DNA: TGTGCCAGCAGCTTGGGGACAGCTACAACTAATGAAAAACTGTTTTTT.

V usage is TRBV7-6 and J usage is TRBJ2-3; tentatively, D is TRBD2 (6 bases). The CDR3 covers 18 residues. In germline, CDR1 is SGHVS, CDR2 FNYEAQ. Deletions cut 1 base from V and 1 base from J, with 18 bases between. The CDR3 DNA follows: TGTGCCAGCAGCTTAGGGTCGGCGATGGCTAGCGGCACAGATACGCAGTATTTT. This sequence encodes CASSLGSAMASGTDTQYF.

The CDR3 DNA follows: TGTGCCAGTAGTATGTCAGTGAACACCGGGGAGCTGTTTTTT. This gives the protein CASSMSVNTGELFF. The J gene is TRBJ2-2, the V gene TRBV19; no clear D gene. This CDR3 is built from 14 residues. With 3 bases removed from V and 1 base from J, the gap between germline ends came to 6 bases. Germline V gene data show CDR1 as LNHDA and CDR2 as SQIVND (reference sequence).

The DNA for the CDR3 is TGCGCCAGCAGCTCACAGGGTTCTAATGAAAAACTGTTTTTT. Translation gives CASSSQGSNEKLFF. The rearrangement links TRBV5-1 to TRBJ1-4; possibly TRBD1 for D (6 bases). V dropped 3 bases and J dropped 3 bases, with 9 bases sitting between them. This CDR3 comprises 14 residues. CDR1 is SGHRS and CDR2 is YFSETQ in the germline V gene.